The text below deals with one TCR beta chain. Its antigen remains unknown. This CDR3 is built from 14 residues. The V and J ends lost 3 bases and 1 base respectively, with 9 bases between them. This entry comes from a study of blood T cells in healthy people across ages. Findings and caveats of the study: Comparison with aged donors showed that long-lived donors had more naive CD4+ cells and higher diversity. Per-million-T-cell TCR beta diversity fell roughly linearly with age.

The study isolated at least 6.5 million PBMCs from each sample. A second 7 to 11 cycle PCR used barcoded and J-beta primers. A template-switch adaptor with 12 random nucleotides tagged each cDNA molecule. TCRdb re-called the 5' RACE reads with MiXCR, one entry per CDR3 protein. The sample includes about 1.1 million distinct CDR3 sequences, approximately 38% of them seen just once. The chain couples TRBV12-3 or TRBV12-4 to TRBJ2-5; D is unclear. Sequencing was performed on blood. The sequence was collected from a man between 18 and 29 years old in good health. The CDR3 nucleotides read TGTGCCAGCAGTTTTAGCAGGCCCCAAGAGACCCAGTACTTC. It yields the protein CASSFSRPQETQYF.